A single sample gave rise to the 19 T cell receptor beta chains below, sequenced in a study of T-cell memory formation after mild COVID-19. TCRdb redid the calling of the 5' RACE reads with MiXCR, one entry per CDR3 protein. The repertoire includes 350,000 to 450,000 distinct CDR3 sequences, around 15% of them detected once, and 22% sits in the top ten. The sample comprised PBMCs or a T cell subset sorted from them (not recorded which). Receptors were obtained from a man in his late teens or twenties who had mild COVID-19 (a few samples of this study predate the infection). Cell type and time point are not known.

This clonotype was seen more than once but under ten times. This rearrangement joins TRBV5-1 to TRBJ2-7; possibly TRBD2 for D (5 bases). CDR3 length: 13 residues. The V end lost 1 base, the J end lost 4 bases, and 9 bases lay between the germline ends. CDR1 and CDR2 from the germline V gene are SGHRS and YFSETQ. The CDR3 reads CASSLPGGYEQYF. The CDR3 DNA follows: TGCGCCAGCAGCTTGCCAGGCGGGTACGAGCAGTACTTC.

A note on this clonotype: Mismatch with germline at one junction end may stem from a read error. This sequence joins TRBV15 and TRBJ2-5, with 11 bases identical to TRBD2. Germline CDR1 LNHNV, CDR2 YYDKDF (reference sequence). This CDR3 has 19 residues. The CDR3 loop reads CATSGDGTSGGLLQETQYF. CDR3 DNA sequence: TGTGCCACCAGCGGAGACGGGACTAGCGGAGGTTTACTGCAAGAGACCCAGTACTTC.

The chain joins TRBV12-3 or TRBV12-4 to TRBJ2-1, with 8 bases identical to TRBD2. This CDR3 has 14 residues. Trimming removed 2 bases from V and 5 bases from J; junction bases left unmatched: 2. CDR3 in amino acids: CASSLRGGHNEQFF. The DNA of the CDR3 is TGTGCCAGCAGTTTACGGGGGGGCCACAATGAGCAGTTCTTC.

The chain carries TRBV13 and TRBJ2-7; D may be TRBD1 (5 bases). With 3 bases removed from V and 6 bases from J, the gap between germline ends came to 12 bases. The V gene's germline CDR1 is PRHDT and CDR2 FYEKMQ (reference sequence). The CDR3 length is 13 residues. CDR3 loop: CASSFSRASEQYV. CDR3 DNA: TGTGCCAGCAGCTTTTCCAGGGCGAGCGAGCAGTACGTC.

The J gene is TRBJ2-1, the V gene TRBV19, with a weak D call TRBD1 (5 bases). This CDR3 has 13 residues. Germline V gene sequence: CDR1 LNHDA, CDR2 SQIVND (reference sequence). V was shortened by 5 bases and J by 4 bases, with 9 bases between the two germline ends. Here the CDR3 reads CASSARQYNEQFF. CDR3 bases: TGTGCCAGTAGTGCACGACAGTACAATGAGCAGTTCTTC.

This clonotype was counted ten times or more. This chain uses TRBV5-6 with TRBJ2-7; 8 bases match TRBD2. Germline lookup yields CDR1 SGHDT and CDR2 YYEEEE. The CDR3 runs 13 residues. The chain's CDR3 is CASSLKGLAKLGV. CDR3 coding DNA: TGTGCCAGCAGCTTGAAAGGACTAGCAAAACTCGGAGTC.

This chain links TRBV20-1 with TRBJ2-6; 10 bases match TRBD2. This CDR3 is 18 amino acids long. Trimming cost V 3 bases and J 0 bases; bases outside gene matches: 8. CDR1 is DFQATT and CDR2 is SNEGSKA in the germline V gene (reference sequence). CDR3: CSARVLAGAISGANVLTF. Here the CDR3 DNA reads TGCAGTGCTAGGGTGCTAGCGGGGGCCATCTCTGGGGCCAACGTCCTGACTTTC.

Only a few counts were recorded for this clonotype. The chain combines TRBV10-3 with TRBJ1-5; a weak D match, TRBD1 (5 bases). CDR1 ENHRY and CDR2 SYGVKD come from the germline V gene. The CDR3 totals 15 residues. With 8 bases removed from V and 1 base from J, the gap between germline ends came to 15 bases. This chain's CDR3 is CAIGRRESSNQPQHF. The DNA for the CDR3 is TGTGCCATCGGCCGCAGGGAATCCAGCAATCAGCCCCAGCATTTT.

This clonotype was observed a single time. The rearrangement links TRBV5-1 to TRBJ1-1, with D possibly TRBD1 on 6 matching bases. Trimming took off 2 bases at V and 1 base at J, with 12 bases between the two ends. Germline V gives CDR1 SGHRS, CDR2 YFSETQ. CDR3 size: 15 residues. This chain's CDR3 is CASSFTGWGNTEAFF. DNA of the CDR3: TGCGCCAGCAGCTTTACAGGGTGGGGGAACACTGAAGCTTTCTTT. Based on the CDR3 plus reference TRBV5-1 and TRBJ1-1, the full variable domain is KAGVTQTPRYLIKTRGQQVTLSCSPISGHRSVSWYQQTPGQGLQFLFEYFSETQRNKGNFPGRFSGRQFSNSRSEMNVSTLELGDSALYLCASSFTGWGNTEAFFGQGTRLTVV.

The chain recombines TRBV20-1 with TRBJ2-3, with D possibly being TRBD2 (5 bases). CDR3 length: 12 residues. CDR1 is DFQATT, CDR2 SNEGSKA, per germline (reference sequence). Trimming pared 3 bases from V and 4 bases from J, leaving 8 bases between. The CDR3 is CSARGSPDTQYF. CDR3 sequence (DNA): TGCAGTGCTAGGGGGAGCCCAGATACGCAGTATTTT.

This clonotype was counted only a few times. The chain has TRBV12-3 or TRBV12-4 and TRBJ2-7, with D perhaps TRBD1 (7 bases). The CDR3 is 14 amino acids. V was pared by 4 bases and J by 2 bases, with 12 bases between. The CDR3 is CASSSGDSPYEQYV. For the CDR3, the DNA is TGTGCCAGCAGTTCGGGGGACAGTCCCTACGAGCAGTACGTC.

This clonotype was seen only a few times. The rearrangement uses TRBV4-3 and TRBJ2-7, with D perhaps matching TRBD2 (6 bases). Trimming took off 0 bases at V and 6 bases at J, with 12 bases between the two ends. The germline V gene encodes CDR1 LGHNA and CDR2 YSLEER. This CDR3 is 14 amino acids long. The CDR3 sequence: CASSQDLGGTEQYF. DNA for the CDR3: TGCGCCAGCAGCCAAGATCTCGGAGGGACCGAGCAGTACTTC.

There are a few counts of this clonotype. V and J are TRBV12-3 or TRBV12-4 and TRBJ2-2, with 12 positions matching TRBD1. V was clipped by 4 bases and J by 7 bases; unmatched bases: 7. The CDR3 is 16 residues long. In DNA, the CDR3 is TGTGCCAGCAGTTCTCGGGACAGGGGGCAGGGCGGGGAGCTGTTTTTT. It specifies CASSSRDRGQGGELFF.

This clonotype has a handful of counts. The chain employs TRBV20-1 and TRBJ1-1; D might be TRBD1 (6 bases). Germline lookup yields CDR1 DFQATT and CDR2 SNEGSKA (reference sequence). The CDR3 totals 12 residues. Trimming shortened V by 6 bases and J by 6 bases, and 14 bases separated the two germline ends. The CDR3 region is CSARGRVAEAFF. CDR3 DNA sequence: TGCAGTGCCAGGGGCAGGGTGGCTGAAGCTTTCTTT.

In this sample, this clonotype turned up a few times. V is TRBV15 and J is TRBJ2-1; the D gene is possibly TRBD1 (6 bases). Germline V CDR1 and CDR2: LNHNV, YYDKDF (reference sequence). This CDR3 has 18 residues. With 5 bases removed from V and 2 bases from J, the gap between germline ends came to 22 bases. DNA of the CDR3: TGTGCCACCAGCCCACACCCAAGGGGGTTCGGGCCCTACAATGAGCAGTTCTTC. This codes for CATSPHPRGFGPYNEQFF.

The sample holds many counts of this clonotype. The V gene is TRBV7-2, the J gene TRBJ2-7; the D gene is possibly TRBD2 (6 bases). V lost 3 bases to trimming and J lost 0 bases, with 9 bases between them. Germline V CDR1 and CDR2: SGHTA, FQGNSA. The CDR3 runs 14 residues. Here the CDR3 DNA reads TGTGCCAGCAGCTTCGGGACTGGCTCCTACGAGCAGTACTTC. As protein: CASSFGTGSYEQYF.

The table lists this clonotype with many counts. V is TRBV2 and J is TRBJ2-3, with D unresolved. The V gene lost 5 bases and the J gene lost 0 bases, with 12 bases spanning the gap. CDR1 is SNHLY, CDR2 FYNNEI, per germline. The length of the CDR3 is 15 residues. The CDR3 spells CASSIALSSTDTQYF. CDR3 DNA sequence: TGTGCCAGCAGTATAGCCCTCAGTAGCACAGATACGCAGTATTTT.

In this sample, this clonotype turned up many times. V gene TRBV20-1 combines with J gene TRBJ2-7, with 7 bases matching TRBD1. CDR3 length: 12 residues. Germline loops: CDR1 DFQATT, CDR2 SNEGSKA (reference sequence). Trimming cost V 7 bases and J 6 bases; bases outside gene matches: 9. The CDR3 nucleotides are TGCAGTGTTCCTACACAGGGGTCCGAGCAGTACGTC. It specifies CSVPTQGSEQYV.

This clonotype was picked up a small number of times. The rearrangement uses TRBV18 and TRBJ2-7; D is unclear. V lost 1 base and J lost 3, with 7 bases in between. CDR1 and CDR2 (germline): KGHSH, LQKENI. The CDR3 sequence is 13 residues long. The CDR3 loop is CASSPQGSYEQYF. The CDR3 DNA reads as TGTGCCAGCTCACCACAGGGAAGCTACGAGCAGTACTTC. Full variable domain (rest looked up from reference TRBV18 and TRBJ2-7): NAGVMQNPRHLVRRRGQEARLRCSPMKGHSHVYWYRQLPEEGLKFMVYLQKENIIDESGMPKERFSAEFPKEGPSILRIQQVVRGDSAAYFCASSPQGSYEQYFGPGTRLTVT.